This entry lists 16 T cell receptor beta chains sequenced from one sample in a study of T cell responses to AZD1222 COVID-19 vaccine. TCRdb keeps only in-frame clones here, not all; method: immunoSEQ multiplex PCR. The table has roughly 200,000 clones, 90% to 95% seen once. The material sequenced was peripheral blood, taken 28 days after the second AZD1222 dose. The receptor set was obtained from an adult who received the AZD1222 COVID-19 vaccine.

The chain employs TRBV5-1 and TRBJ1-2; no definite D call. Germline CDR1 SGHRS, CDR2 YFSETQ. V shed 4 bases and J shed 0 bases, with 16 bases lying between them. The CDR3 sequence is 16 residues long. The CDR3 is CASSADGTRANYGYTF. DNA for the CDR3: TGCGCCAGCAGCGCGGACGGAACTAGAGCTAACTATGGCTACACCTTC.

V and J are TRBV5-5 and TRBJ1-1; D is unclear. In germline, CDR1 is SGHKS, CDR2 YYEKEE (reference sequence). Trimming removed 1 base from V and 0 bases from J, with 10 bases in between. There are 15 residues in the CDR3. The CDR3: CASSLRFGMNTEAFF. CDR3 sequence (DNA): TGTGCCAGCAGCTTGAGATTCGGAATGAACACTGAAGCTTTCTTT.

The V call is TRBV10-3, the J call TRBJ2-3; D gene ambiguous. Trimming shortened V by 4 bases and J by 2 bases, and 7 bases separated the two germline ends. The germline gives CDR1 ENHRY, CDR2 SYGVKD. The CDR3 is 13 residues long. CDR3 in DNA: TGTGCCATCAGTGTTCCGAACACAGATACGCAGTATTTT. Translated: CAISVPNTDTQYF.

Details on this clone: One end of the junction varies from germline; a read error may be responsible. The rearrangement joins TRBV24-1 to TRBJ2-7; tentatively, D is TRBD2 (5 bases). In germline, CDR1 is KGHDR, CDR2 SFDVKD. The CDR3 contains 16 residues. The CDR3 nucleotides are TGTGCCACCAGTGATTTCACGGACTCCTCCTCCCACGAGCAGTACTTC. This gives the protein CATSDFTDSSSHEQYF.

This chain uses TRBV4-1 with TRBJ2-3; 9 bases align to TRBD1. CDR1 MGHRA and CDR2 YSYEKL come from the germline V gene. The CDR3 is 16 amino acids. With V trimmed by 1 base and J by 5 bases, 7 bases remained unmatched. DNA of the CDR3: TGCGCCAGCAGCCAAGTCGGGACAGGGACGGTAGATACGCAGTATTTT. Translation: CASSQVGTGTVDTQYF.

This chain joins TRBV2 and TRBJ2-7; 7 nucleotides agree with TRBD1. This CDR3 has 14 residues. With 8 bases clipped from V and 2 bases from J, the junction kept 9 bases outside the gene matches. Germline V gives CDR1 SNHLY, CDR2 FYNNEI. CDR3 sequence reads: CASGWTGAAYEQYF. Written as DNA, the CDR3 is TGTGCCAGCGGATGGACAGGAGCAGCCTACGAGCAGTACTTC.

The rearrangement links TRBV5-1 to TRBJ2-7; D is uncertain. Germline V CDR1 and CDR2: SGHRS, YFSETQ. V was shortened by 2 bases and J by 9 bases, with 18 bases between the two germline ends. The CDR3 spans 14 residues. This CDR3 reads CASSLENHLRSQYF. Here the CDR3 DNA reads TGCGCCAGCAGCTTAGAGAACCACCTACGATCGCAGTACTTC.

For the CDR3, the DNA is TGTGCCTGGAGCCATCCCCCCCAGCCCCAGCATTTT. This translates into CAWSHPPQPQHF. The chain uses TRBV30 and TRBJ1-5, with D hard to call. Germline values: CDR1 GTSNPN, CDR2 SVGIG (reference sequence). V was shortened by 3 bases and J by 7 bases, with 10 bases between the two germline ends. The CDR3 covers 12 residues. Combining the CDR3 with reference TRBV30 and TRBJ1-5 gives the whole variable domain SQTIHQWPATLVQPVGSPLSLECTVEGTSNPNLYWYRQAAGRGLQLLFYSVGIGQISSEVPQNLSASRPQDRQFILSSKKLLLSDSGFYLCAWSHPPQPQHFGDGTRLSIL.

Details on this clone: One junction end does not reproduce the germline sequence, and a read error may be involved. The V gene is TRBV7-2, the J gene TRBJ2-4; 12 bases line up with TRBD2. This CDR3 has 16 residues. Germline V gene lookup returns CDR1 SGHTA and CDR2 FQGNSA. The CDR3 here is CASSLAGGIAKNIQYF. CDR3 DNA sequence: TGTGCCAGCAGCCTAGCGGGGGGGATAGCCAAAAACATTCAGTACTTC. Full variable domain (outside the CDR3, taken from reference TRBV7-2 and TRBJ2-4): GAGVSQSPSNKVTEKGKDVELRCDPISGHTALYWYRQSLGQGLEFLIYFQGNSAPDKSGLPSDRFSAERTGGSVSTLTIQRTQQEDSAVYLCASSLAGGIAKNIQYFGAGTRLSVL.

This clone occurred once. The chain combines TRBV7-6 with TRBJ1-3; D not certain. V gave up 1 base and J gave up 0 bases, with 16 bases separating them. CDR1 and CDR2 from the germline V gene are SGHVS and FNYEAQ. The CDR3 totals 18 residues. CDR3 in amino acids: CASSLVSLYSSSGNTIYF. Here the CDR3 DNA reads TGTGCCAGCAGCTTAGTTTCTCTCTACTCCAGCTCTGGAAACACCATATATTTT.

The J gene is TRBJ2-1, the V gene TRBV27; the D gene is possibly TRBD1 (6 bases). This CDR3 is 16 amino acids long. Germline V lookup: CDR1 MNHEY, CDR2 SMNVEV (reference sequence). V lost 6 bases, J lost 8 bases, and 23 bases lay in between. CDR3 sequence: CASRIPRQGSMDEQFF. The CDR3 nucleotides read TGTGCCAGCAGAATTCCCCGGCAGGGGTCCATGGATGAGCAGTTCTTC.

The rearrangement links TRBV18 to TRBJ1-2; 8 bases align to TRBD1. The germline V gene encodes CDR1 KGHSH and CDR2 LQKENI. CDR3 size: 15 residues. With V trimmed by 1 base and J by 3 bases, 4 bases remained unmatched. The CDR3 DNA sequence: TGTGCCAGCTCACCACGGCAGGGGGCGGACTATGGCTACACCTTC. Amino acids: CASSPRQGADYGYTF.

The V gene is TRBV18, the J gene TRBJ2-3, with 10 bases lining up with TRBD1. Germline assignment: CDR1 KGHSH and CDR2 LQKENI. The CDR3 is 14 amino acids. V lost 6 bases, J lost 3 bases, and 3 bases stayed unmatched. The chain's CDR3 is CASSLDRGTDTQYF. CDR3 coding DNA: TGTGCCAGCTCCCTGGACAGGGGGACAGATACGCAGTATTTT.

A word on this clone: The junction differs from germline at one of its ends, possibly a read error. CDR3 nucleotides: TGTGCCAGCAGCCAAAAGGTGCACTTC. Protein product: CASSQKVHF. The chain uses TRBV7-9 and TRBJ2-7; D is unresolved. The CDR3 is made up of 9 amino acids. The V gene's germline CDR1 is SEHNR and CDR2 FQNEAQ (reference sequence).

The V and J genes are TRBV30 and TRBJ1-6, with 7 bases lining up with TRBD1. CDR3 size: 14 residues. The V gene's germline CDR1 is GTSNPN and CDR2 SVGIG (reference sequence). J gave up 5 bases and V 6 bases, and 7 bases lay outside the gene matches. CDR3 protein: CACGQESNNSPLHF. In DNA, the CDR3 is TGTGCCTGCGGACAGGAATCGAATAATTCACCCCTCCACTTT.

This chain uses TRBV4-1 with TRBJ1-1; D is possibly TRBD1 (5 bases). V lost 1 base to trimming and J lost 10 bases, with 25 bases between them. Germline V gene data show CDR1 as MGHRA and CDR2 as YSYEKL. This CDR3 has 17 residues. DNA for the CDR3: TGCGCCAGCAGCCAAGTGCTCGCAGGGCCAGGAATCAGGGTAGCTTTCTTT. As protein: CASSQVLAGPGIRVAFF.